Below, 10 T cell receptor beta chains from the same sample are listed, as sequenced in a study of blood T cell repertoires in COVID-19. Here immunoSEQ multiplex PCR was the method, and the copy in TCRdb shows in-frame clones only, minus some. The top ten clones hold around 19% of a sample with about 110,000 clones, around 76% of them seen once. Material for sequencing was peripheral blood. The source is a woman aged 70-85 years with acute or convalescent COVID-19.

This chain joins TRBV7-9 and TRBJ1-6; 10 nucleotides align to TRBD1. The CDR3 covers 17 residues. J gave up 5 bases and V 1 base, and 5 bases lay outside the gene matches. Germline-derived CDR1 and CDR2 are SEHNR and FQNEAQ (reference sequence). CDR3 in amino acids: CASSLGMGTGDNSPLHF. The CDR3 DNA follows: TGTGCCAGCAGCTTAGGAATGGGGACAGGGGATAATTCACCCCTCCACTTT.

A few counts support this clone. The rearrangement links TRBV7-2 to TRBJ1-4; 7 bases align to TRBD1. From germline, CDR1 is SGHTA and CDR2 FQGNSA. Losses at the gene ends were 2 bases for V and 2 bases for J; bases not matched to a gene: 8. The CDR3 runs to 17 residues. The CDR3 spells CASSLTGVGPTNEKLFF. The CDR3 nucleotides read TGTGCCAGCAGCTTAACAGGGGTGGGGCCTACTAATGAAAAACTGTTTTTT.

The V and J genes are TRBV25-1 and TRBJ2-5, with 13 bases lining up with TRBD2. Per the germline V gene, CDR1 is MGHDK and CDR2 is SYGVNS. This CDR3 contains 16 residues. V gave up 6 bases and J gave up 3 bases; unmatched junction bases: 7. The CDR3 DNA reads TGTGCCAGCAGCCCCACTAGCGGGGGGGCCGAAGAGACCCAGTACTTC. Its protein product is CASSPTSGGAEETQYF.

This chain joins TRBV11-3 and TRBJ2-5, with 9 bases fitting TRBD1. This CDR3 contains 14 residues. Germline V gene lookup returns CDR1 SGHNT and CDR2 YENEEA. Germline trimming cut 3 bases from V and 4 bases from J; bases unmatched to any gene: 3. CDR3 bases: TGTGCCAGCAGCTTCGGGACAGGGAGAGAGACCCAGTACTTC. Amino acid sequence: CASSFGTGRETQYF.

This chain links TRBV30 with TRBJ2-1; 7 bases line up with TRBD2. This CDR3 is built from 14 residues. The V and J ends lost 3 bases and 9 bases, in that order; junction bases with no gene match: 11. Germline CDR1 GTSNPN, CDR2 SVGIG (reference sequence). The CDR3 DNA sequence: TGTGCCTGGAGCCTGGGACTACCCGGCGGTGAGCAGTTCTTC. It specifies CAWSLGLPGGEQFF.

The V gene is TRBV3-1 (or the pseudogene TRBV3-2), the J gene TRBJ1-1; the match to TRBD1 covers 7 bases. This CDR3 has 15 residues. V trimming: 2 bases; J trimming: 4 bases; junction bases outside the gene matches: 7. Germline lookup yields CDR1 LGHDT and CDR2 YNNKEL (reference sequence). CDR3 amino acids: CASSQTTGARTEAFF. CDR3 DNA sequence: TGTGCCAGCAGCCAAACCACAGGGGCTCGCACTGAAGCTTTCTTT.

V is TRBV15 and J is TRBJ1-4, with D unresolved. Trimming left V 0 bases short and J 5 bases short, with 7 bases between. The CDR3 is 14 amino acids. Germline assignment: CDR1 LNHNV and CDR2 YYDKDF (reference sequence). CDR3 in amino acids: CATSRDRGNEKLFF. CDR3 DNA: TGTGCCACCAGCAGAGATCGAGGGAATGAAAAACTGTTTTTT. The variable domain in full, with the rest retrieved from reference TRBV15 and TRBJ1-4, is DAMVIQNPRYQVTQFGKPVTLSCSQTLNHNVMYWYQQKSSQAPKLLFHYYDKDFNNEADTPDNFQSRRPNTSFCFLDIRSPGLGDTAMYLCATSRDRGNEKLFFGSGTQLSVL.

The chain combines TRBV6-5 with TRBJ2-5; 7 nucleotides align to TRBD1. The CDR3 totals 13 residues. Germline-derived CDR1 and CDR2 are MNHEY and SVGAGI. The V segment lost 4 bases and the J segment 3 bases; nucleotides outside the gene matches: 2. CDR3 loop: CASSWQGEETQYF. CDR3 DNA: TGTGCCAGCAGTTGGCAGGGGGAAGAGACCCAGTACTTC.

In regard to this clone: At one boundary the junction diverges from the germline segment, which might be a read error. The chain uses TRBV12-3 or TRBV12-4 and TRBJ2-1; TRBD2 matches 7 bases. The CDR3 is made up of 12 amino acids. CDR3 DNA: TGTGCCAGCAGTGGGGACTACTATGAGCAGTTCTTC. Translation gives CASSGDYYEQFF.

The rearrangement joins TRBV3-1 (or the pseudogene TRBV3-2) to TRBJ1-1; D call uncertain. V lost 3 bases and J lost 1, with 12 bases in between. Germline V gives CDR1 LGHDT, CDR2 YNNKEL (reference sequence). This CDR3 spans 15 amino acids. This CDR3 reads CASSHTGKTNTEAFF. DNA of the CDR3: TGTGCCAGCAGCCACACCGGGAAAACGAACACTGAAGCTTTCTTT.